Listed below are T cell receptor beta chains from one sample, sequenced in a study of blood T cell repertoires in COVID-19. TCRdb's table, derived via immunoSEQ multiplex PCR, lists solely in-frame clones and lacks some. Among 100,000 or so clones, 85% were seen once, and the ten largest hold about 2%. The sequenced sample was peripheral blood. Receptor source: a human donor in a cohort sampled during active COVID-19. The CDR3 runs from the conserved cysteine through the conserved F or W. D genes are given only for firm matches. Expanded clones are given a class, and other clones once, few, many or no size at all.

v_call: TRBV28
j_call: TRBJ1-6
d_call: TRBD1
clone_size: .
cdr3_aa: CASTTPGQGDSPLHF
cdr3_nt: TGTGCCAGCACCACTCCAGGACAGGGGGATTCACCCCTCCACTTT

v_call: TRBV19
j_call: TRBJ2-3
d_call: TRBD2
clone_size: .
cdr3_aa: CDRPSGRALGTDTQYF
cdr3_nt: TGTGACAGACCGAGCGGGAGGGCCTTGGGCACAGATACGCAGTATTTT

v_call: TRBV24-1
j_call: TRBJ1-2
d_call: .
clone_size: .
cdr3_aa: CATSDPGPQGGYTF
cdr3_nt: TGTGCCACCAGTGACCCCGGGCCCCAGGGTGGCTACACCTTC

v_call: TRBV5-1
j_call: TRBJ1-1
d_call: TRBD1
clone_size: .
cdr3_aa: CASSTGQGNEAFF
cdr3_nt: TGCGCCAGCAGCACCGGACAGGGGAATGAAGCTTTCTTT

v_call: TRBV7-3
j_call: TRBJ1-3
d_call: TRBD1
clone_size: .
cdr3_aa: CASSLGIPGQPFSGNTIYF
cdr3_nt: TGTGCCAGCAGCTTAGGTATTCCGGGACAGCCTTTCTCTGGAAACACCATATATTTT

v_call: TRBV19
j_call: TRBJ1-1
d_call: TRBD1
clone_size: .
cdr3_aa: CASRTGTGVNTEAFF
cdr3_nt: TGTGCCAGTAGGACCGGGACAGGGGTGAACACTGAAGCTTTCTTT

v_call: TRBV4-2
j_call: TRBJ1-1
d_call: .
clone_size: .
cdr3_aa: CASRTYRELNTEAFF
cdr3_nt: TGTGCCAGCAGAACATACAGGGAACTAAACACTGAAGCTTTCTTT

v_call: TRBV10-2
j_call: TRBJ1-5
d_call: TRBD1
clone_size: .
cdr3_aa: CASRQGYGNQPQHF
cdr3_nt: TGCGCCAGCCGACAGGGTTACGGCAATCAGCCCCAGCATTTT

v_call: TRBV28
j_call: TRBJ1-5
d_call: TRBD1
clone_size: few
cdr3_aa: CASTTGQGANQPQHF
cdr3_nt: TGTGCCAGCACGACAGGGCAGGGGGCCAATCAGCCCCAGCATTTT

v_call: TRBV5-1
j_call: TRBJ2-6
d_call: .
clone_size: .
cdr3_aa: CASSLRTDISLSGANVLTF
cdr3_nt: TGCGCCAGCAGCTTGAGGACAGATATTTCTCTGTCTGGGGCCAACGTCCTGACTTTC

v_call: TRBV28
j_call: TRBJ1-5
d_call: TRBD1
clone_size: .
cdr3_aa: CASSLQGAAQPQHF
cdr3_nt: TGTGCCAGCAGTTTACAGGGGGCGGCTCAGCCCCAGCATTTT

v_call: TRBV6-5
j_call: TRBJ2-1
d_call: TRBD2
clone_size: .
cdr3_aa: CASSQLLAAAFEQFF
cdr3_nt: TGTGCCAGCAGTCAACTACTAGCGGCGGCCTTTGAGCAGTTCTTC

v_call: TRBV7-8
j_call: TRBJ2-5
d_call: .
clone_size: .
cdr3_aa: CASSPLGGEETQYF
cdr3_nt: TGTGCCAGCAGCCCCCTTGGGGGCGAAGAGACCCAGTACTTC

v_call: TRBV7-8
j_call: TRBJ1-1
d_call: .
clone_size: .
cdr3_aa: CASSPPGVGGTEAFF
cdr3_nt: TGTGCCAGCAGCCCCCCAGGGGTTGGAGGCACTGAAGCTTTCTTT

v_call: TRBV15
j_call: TRBJ2-2
d_call: .
clone_size: .
cdr3_aa: CATSRGAGNTGELFF
cdr3_nt: TGTGCCACCAGCAGAGGAGCAGGAAACACCGGGGAGCTGTTTTTT

v_call: TRBV4-1
j_call: TRBJ2-4
d_call: TRBD2
clone_size: .
cdr3_aa: CASSQEPGGNIQYF
cdr3_nt: TGCGCCAGCAGCCAAGAACCGGGAGGAAACATTCAGTACTTC

v_call: TRBV10-3
j_call: TRBJ1-4
d_call: .
clone_size: .
cdr3_aa: CAIKEGLANEKLFF
cdr3_nt: TGTGCCATCAAGGAGGGATTGGCTAATGAAAAACTGTTTTTT

v_call: TRBV6-2/TRBV6-3
j_call: TRBJ2-7
d_call: TRBD1
clone_size: .
cdr3_aa: CASSYTQGTISYEQYF
cdr3_nt: TGTGCCAGCAGTTACACACAGGGGACCATCTCCTACGAGCAGTACTTC

v_call: TRBV4-1
j_call: TRBJ2-2
d_call: TRBD2
clone_size: .
cdr3_aa: CASSQVGLGGELFF
cdr3_nt: TGCGCCAGCAGCCAGGTCGGACTAGGCGGGGAGCTGTTTTTT

v_call: TRBV7-9
j_call: TRBJ2-1
d_call: .
clone_size: .
cdr3_aa: CASSRDYNEQFF
cdr3_nt: TGTGCCAGCAGCCGAGACTACAATGAGCAGTTCTTC

v_call: TRBV18
j_call: TRBJ1-6
d_call: TRBD1
clone_size: .
cdr3_aa: CASSPPRDRGLSPLHF
cdr3_nt: TGTGCCAGCTCACCACCGCGGGACAGGGGACTATCACCCCTCCACTTT

v_call: TRBV5-1
j_call: TRBJ2-5
d_call: .
clone_size: .
cdr3_aa: CASSGERLYQETQYF
cdr3_nt: TGCGCCAGCAGCGGAGAGAGGCTGTACCAAGAGACCCAGTACTTC

v_call: TRBV27
j_call: TRBJ1-1
d_call: .
clone_size: few
cdr3_aa: CASSFGQGLAFF
cdr3_nt: TGTGCCAGCAGTTTCGGTCAGGGGTTAGCTTTCTTT

v_call: TRBV2
j_call: TRBJ1-1
d_call: TRBD1
clone_size: .
cdr3_aa: CASTSGQGKTEAFF
cdr3_nt: TGTGCCAGCACCTCCGGACAGGGAAAAACTGAAGCTTTCTTT

v_call: TRBV28
j_call: TRBJ2-3
d_call: .
clone_size: once
cdr3_aa: CASSTRRKGTDTQYF
cdr3_nt: TGTGCCAGCAGTACGCGGAGGAAAGGCACAGATACGCAGTATTTT

v_call: TRBV27
j_call: TRBJ2-3
d_call: .
clone_size: .
cdr3_aa: CASSLGGTPGDTQYF
cdr3_nt: TGTGCCAGCAGTTTAGGGGGGACCCCGGGGGATACGCAGTATTTT

v_call: TRBV4-1
j_call: TRBJ2-1
d_call: TRBD2
clone_size: .
cdr3_aa: CASSQGGAGASNEQFF
cdr3_nt: TGCGCCAGCAGCCAAGGTGGAGCGGGAGCCAGCAATGAGCAGTTCTTC

v_call: TRBV12-5
j_call: TRBJ2-3
d_call: .
clone_size: .
cdr3_aa: CASGLMSQQDTQYF
cdr3_nt: TGTGCTAGTGGTTTAATGTCACAGCAAGATACGCAGTATTTT

v_call: TRBV4-1
j_call: TRBJ1-2
d_call: TRBD1
clone_size: .
cdr3_aa: CASSQQTGTSYGYTF
cdr3_nt: TGCGCCAGCAGCCAACAGACAGGGACCTCCTATGGCTACACCTTC

v_call: TRBV5-6
j_call: TRBJ2-2
d_call: .
clone_size: .
cdr3_aa: CASSLEGGPTGELFF
cdr3_nt: TGTGCCAGCAGCTTGGAAGGAGGACCCACCGGGGAGCTGTTTTTT

v_call: TRBV7-2
j_call: TRBJ2-7
d_call: .
clone_size: .
cdr3_aa: CASSLARSEQYF
cdr3_nt: TGTGCCAGCAGCTTAGCGAGATCCGAGCAGTACTTC

v_call: TRBV6-5
j_call: TRBJ1-1
d_call: .
clone_size: .
cdr3_aa: CASSYQAGNTEAFF
cdr3_nt: TGTGCCAGCAGTTACCAAGCTGGGAACACTGAAGCTTTCTTT

v_call: TRBV18
j_call: TRBJ2-7
d_call: TRBD2
clone_size: few
cdr3_aa: CASSPTSGRDEQYF
cdr3_nt: TGTGCCAGCTCACCGACTAGCGGGAGGGACGAGCAGTACTTC

v_call: TRBV4-2
j_call: TRBJ2-3
d_call: TRBD2
clone_size: .
cdr3_aa: CASSQNPRGVADTQYF
cdr3_nt: TGTGCCAGCAGCCAAAACCCGCGGGGGGTGGCAGATACGCAGTATTTT

v_call: TRBV6-5
j_call: TRBJ1-5
d_call: .
clone_size: .
cdr3_aa: CASSGTPDQPQHF
cdr3_nt: TGTGCCAGCTCTGGGACACCAGATCAGCCCCAGCATTTT

v_call: TRBV29-1
j_call: TRBJ2-3
d_call: .
clone_size: .
cdr3_aa: CSVPFGMGDTQYF
cdr3_nt: TGCAGCGTCCCGTTCGGGATGGGGGATACGCAGTATTTT